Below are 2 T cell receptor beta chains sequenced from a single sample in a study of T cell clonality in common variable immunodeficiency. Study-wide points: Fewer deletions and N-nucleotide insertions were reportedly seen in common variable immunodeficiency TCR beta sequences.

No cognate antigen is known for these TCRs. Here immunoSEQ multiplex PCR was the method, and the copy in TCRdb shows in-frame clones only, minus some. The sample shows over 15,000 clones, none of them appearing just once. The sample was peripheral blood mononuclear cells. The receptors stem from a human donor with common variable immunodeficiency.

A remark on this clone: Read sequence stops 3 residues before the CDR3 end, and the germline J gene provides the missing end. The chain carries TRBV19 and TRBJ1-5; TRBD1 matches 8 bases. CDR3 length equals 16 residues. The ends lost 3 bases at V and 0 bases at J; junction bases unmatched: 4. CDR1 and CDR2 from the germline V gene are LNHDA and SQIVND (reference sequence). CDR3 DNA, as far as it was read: TGTGCCAGTAGTATGGGACAGGACCTTAGCAATCAGCCC. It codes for CASSMGQDLSNQP. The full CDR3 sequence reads CASSMGQDLSNQPQHF.

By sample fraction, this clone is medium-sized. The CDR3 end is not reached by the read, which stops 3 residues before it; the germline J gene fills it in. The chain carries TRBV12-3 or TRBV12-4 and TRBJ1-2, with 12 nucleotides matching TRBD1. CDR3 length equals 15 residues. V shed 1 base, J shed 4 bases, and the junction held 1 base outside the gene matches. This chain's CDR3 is CASSLGGQGAYGYTF. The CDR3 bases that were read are TGTGCCAGCAGTTTAGGGGGACAGGGGGCCTATGGC.